A selection of T cell receptor beta chains follows, all from one sample in a study of blood T cell repertoires in COVID-19. Using immunoSEQ multiplex PCR, the repertoire was profiled, and TCRdb retains in-frame clones only, with some absent. Of a few hundred thousand clones in the sample, more than 85% were seen once. Sequences were obtained from peripheral blood. The receptors come from a woman in her seventies with active or convalescent COVID-19. CDR3s include the opening cysteine and the closing phenylalanine or tryptophan. Each record gives: V gene, clone size, D gene, J gene, CDR3 protein, CDR3 DNA. A D gene is named only where the DNA matches it firmly. Size values are once, few and many counts, or a class for expanded clones, and some rows have none.

TRBV6-6,NA,NA,TRBJ1-6,CASSHPEGPLHF,TGTGCCAGCAGCCATCCCGAGGGACCCCTCCACTTT
TRBV7-9,NA,TRBD2,TRBJ2-3,CASSLGQLAVSTDTQYF,TGTGCCAGCAGCTTGGGCCAACTAGCGGTGAGCACAGATACGCAGTATTTT
TRBV18,NA,TRBD1,TRBJ1-1,CASSPGTVMNTEAFF,TGTGCCAGCTCACCGGGGACAGTCATGAACACTGAAGCTTTCTTT
TRBV18,NA,NA,TRBJ2-7,CASSGPGTSYEQYF,TGTGCCAGCTCTGGTCCAGGAACCTCCTACGAGCAGTACTTC
TRBV29-1,few,TRBD1,TRBJ1-2,CSAGQESYGYTF,TGCAGCGCGGGACAGGAGTCCTATGGCTACACCTTC
TRBV11-3,NA,NA,TRBJ1-5,CASSLCFYWTAKNQPQHF,TGTGCCAGCAGCTTATGTTTTTATTGGACAGCGAAAAATCAGCCCCAGCATTTT
TRBV29-1,few,NA,TRBJ2-7,CSVRRDYEQYF,TGCAGCGTTCGCAGGGATTACGAGCAGTACTTC
TRBV5-1,NA,TRBD1,TRBJ2-7,CASSPGGSYEEQYF,TGCGCCAGCAGCCCAGGGGGCTCCTATGAGGAGCAGTACTTC
TRBV6-5,NA,NA,TRBJ1-5,CATRPGPGVNQPQHF,TGTGCCACACGCCCGGGCCCAGGGGTCAATCAGCCCCAGCATTTT
TRBV3-1/TRBV3-2,NA,NA,TRBJ2-3,CASSQSDRVSDTQYF,TGTGCCAGCAGCCAATCAGACCGGGTGTCAGATACGCAGTATTTT
TRBV29-1,once,NA,TRBJ2-5,CSVKGGDGETQYF,TGCAGCGTCAAGGGGGGGGACGGAGAGACCCAGTACTTC
TRBV6-6,once,TRBD1,TRBJ1-5,CASLRQGSGVDQPQHF,TGTGCCAGCTTGAGACAGGGCTCTGGGGTGGATCAGCCCCAGCATTTT
TRBV7-3,NA,TRBD1,TRBJ1-1,CASSSYRGSGLNTEAFF,TGTGCCAGCAGCTCGTACAGGGGATCGGGGTTGAACACTGAAGCTTTCTTT
TRBV5-1,NA,NA,TRBJ1-1,CASSPQEGVITEAFF,TGCGCCAGCAGCCCCCAGGAGGGTGTAATCACTGAAGCTTTCTTT
TRBV6-4,NA,NA,TRBJ1-5,CASSATGQNQPQHF,TGTGCCAGCTCTGCCACAGGACAGAATCAGCCCCAGCATTTT
TRBV14,NA,NA,TRBJ1-3,CASSQVAGLGNTIYF,TGTGCCAGCAGCCAAGTCGCAGGTCTGGGAAACACCATATATTTT
TRBV7-8,few,NA,TRBJ2-7,CASSPGRGASYEQYF,TGTGCCAGCAGCCCCGGTCGCGGGGCAAGCTACGAGCAGTACTTC
TRBV18,NA,TRBD1,TRBJ1-1,CASSPVPGQGFEAFF,TGTGCCAGCTCACCCGTCCCGGGACAGGGGTTTGAAGCTTTCTTT
TRBV20-1,NA,NA,TRBJ1-5,CSASQHGGNQPQHF,TGCAGTGCTAGTCAGCACGGGGGCAATCAGCCCCAGCATTTT
TRBV27,NA,TRBD1,TRBJ1-6,CASSPDRVGNSPLHF,TGTGCCAGCAGTCCTGACAGGGTTGGGAATTCACCCCTCCACTTT
TRBV3-1/TRBV3-2,NA,TRBD1,TRBJ1-5,CASSQDTRTGQPQHF,TGTGCCAGCAGCCAAGATACGAGGACAGGTCAGCCCCAGCATTTT
TRBV7-2,NA,TRBD2,TRBJ2-1,CASSLSGRGAVSSYNEQFF,TGTGCCAGCAGCTTATCGGGGCGGGGGGCCGTGAGCTCCTACAATGAGCAGTTCTTC
TRBV2,NA,NA,TRBJ1-1,CAIPPGQGLNTEAFF,TGTGCCATCCCTCCGGGGCAGGGGCTTAACACTGAAGCTTTCTTT
TRBV18,NA,TRBD1,TRBJ1-6,CASSPRNPRGRDSPLHF,TGTGCCAGCTCACCCCGTAACCCCAGGGGGCGAGATTCACCCCTCCACTTT
TRBV24-1,few,TRBD2,TRBJ2-2,CATSDPLGGVNTGELFF,TGTGCCACCAGTGATCCCCTGGGGGGGGTAAACACCGGGGAGCTGTTTTTT
TRBV7-2,NA,TRBD1,TRBJ1-5,CASSLVGGKPQHF,TGTGCCAGCAGCTTAGTAGGGGGCAAGCCCCAGCATTTT
TRBV6-2/TRBV6-3,few,NA,TRBJ1-2,CASSYLGDGYTF,TGTGCCAGCAGTTACCTGGGAGATGGCTACACCTTC
TRBV19,NA,NA,TRBJ1-2,CASSMNGIGNYGYTF,TGTGCCAGTAGTATGAACGGGATTGGTAACTATGGCTACACCTTC
TRBV6-5,NA,TRBD1,TRBJ1-5,CASSPWTGNQPQHF,TGTGCCAGCAGTCCCTGGACAGGGAACCAGCCCCAGCATTTT
TRBV5-8,NA,NA,TRBJ2-3,CASSLVRGDTQYF,TGTGCCAGCAGCTTGGTACGAGGAGATACGCAGTATTTT
TRBV7-6,NA,TRBD1,TRBJ2-2,CASSFWNFDREGGGELFF,TGTGCCAGCAGCTTTTGGAATTTCGACAGGGAAGGTGGCGGGGAGCTGTTTTTT
TRBV7-2,NA,NA,TRBJ2-3,CASSLGGYGTDTQYF,TGTGCCAGCAGCTTAGGGGGCTATGGCACAGATACGCAGTATTTT
TRBV12-3/TRBV12-4,NA,NA,TRBJ1-3,CASSFSSGNTIYF,TGTGCCAGCAGTTTTAGCTCGGGAAACACCATATATTTT
TRBV27,once,NA,TRBJ1-1,CASRSPARGTEAFF,TGTGCCAGCAGGAGTCCTGCCCGGGGCACTGAAGCTTTCTTT
TRBV5-6,NA,NA,TRBJ2-2,CASTKAGMETGELFF,TGTGCCAGCACGAAGGCGGGGATGGAGACCGGGGAGCTGTTTTTT
TRBV18,NA,TRBD2,TRBJ2-5,CASSPPLGGGRGETQYF,TGTGCCAGCTCACCACCGTTAGGCGGGGGGAGAGGAGAGACCCAGTACTTC
TRBV27,NA,NA,TRBJ1-6,CASSFSSGAAYAPNSPLHF,TGTGCCAGCAGTTTCTCCTCGGGAGCCGCCTATGCTCCTAATTCACCCCTCCACTTT
TRBV7-2,NA,NA,TRBJ1-2,CASRRPTSSSSTF,TGTGCCAGCAGACGACCGACAAGTTCCTCGAGTACCTTC
TRBV12-3/TRBV12-4,NA,NA,TRBJ2-5,CASSSSRETQYF,TGTGCCAGCAGTTCTAGCCGAGAGACCCAGTACTTC
TRBV19,NA,TRBD1,TRBJ2-7,CASSPRTGYEQYF,TGTGCCAGTAGTCCCCGGACAGGATACGAGCAGTACTTC
TRBV5-6,NA,TRBD1,TRBJ1-2,CASRTTGGRGGYTF,TGTGCCAGCAGAACGACAGGGGGGCGCGGTGGCTACACCTTC
TRBV7-2,NA,NA,TRBJ1-2,CASRIRRTEHYGYTF,TGTGCCAGCAGAATCCGGAGGACAGAACACTATGGCTACACCTTC
TRBV7-9,NA,TRBD1,TRBJ1-5,CASSFGQGIGNQPQHF,TGTGCCAGCAGCTTTGGACAGGGGATTGGAAATCAGCCCCAGCATTTT
TRBV7-2,NA,TRBD1,TRBJ1-2,CASRPGTGERYTF,TGTGCCAGCAGACCCGGGACAGGGGAGCGCTACACCTTC
TRBV27,NA,NA,TRBJ2-2,CASSPQKNTGELFF,TGTGCCAGCAGTCCACAAAAGAACACCGGGGAGCTGTTTTTT
TRBV6-2/TRBV6-3,NA,NA,TRBJ1-2,CASSVPTVYGYTF,TGTGCCAGCAGTGTACCCACGGTCTATGGCTACACCTTC
TRBV6-2/TRBV6-3,NA,TRBD2,TRBJ2-1,CASSPLGGGLFF,TGTGCCAGCAGTCCCCTGGGCGGGGGTCTCTTCTTC
TRBV7-9,NA,NA,TRBJ2-5,CASSSFGSTQETQYF,TGTGCCAGCAGCTCCTTCGGTTCAACTCAAGAGACCCAGTACTTC
TRBV5-5,NA,NA,TRBJ2-1,CASSLFSGGAYNEQFF,TGTGCCAGCAGCTTGTTTTCCGGTGGGGCGTACAATGAGCAGTTCTTC
TRBV7-2,NA,NA,TRBJ2-1,CASSLARPGLKTDSSNEQFF,TGTGCCAGCAGCTTAGCAAGGCCAGGCCTCAAGACAGATTCATCCAATGAGCAGTTCTTC